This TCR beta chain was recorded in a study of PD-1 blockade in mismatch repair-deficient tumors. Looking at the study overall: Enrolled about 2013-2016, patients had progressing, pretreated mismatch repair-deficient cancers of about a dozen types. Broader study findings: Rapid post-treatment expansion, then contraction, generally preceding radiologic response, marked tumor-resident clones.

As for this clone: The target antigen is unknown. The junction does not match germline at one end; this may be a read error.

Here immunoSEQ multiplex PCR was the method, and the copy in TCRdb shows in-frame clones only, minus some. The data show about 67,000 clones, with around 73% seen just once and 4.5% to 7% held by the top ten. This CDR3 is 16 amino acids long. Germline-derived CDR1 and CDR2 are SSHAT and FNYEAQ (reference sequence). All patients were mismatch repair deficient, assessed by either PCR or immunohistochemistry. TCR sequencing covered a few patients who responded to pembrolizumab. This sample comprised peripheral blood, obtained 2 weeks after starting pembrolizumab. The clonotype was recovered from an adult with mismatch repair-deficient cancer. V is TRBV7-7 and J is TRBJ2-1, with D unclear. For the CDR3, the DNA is TGTGCTAGCAGCTCTACTAAGACAAGCTCCTACAATGAGCAGTTCTTC. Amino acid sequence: CASSSTKTSSYNEQFF.